The 2 T cell receptor beta chains in this list originate from one sample, sequenced in a study of T cell responses to AZD1222 COVID-19 vaccine. Only in-frame clones appear in the TCRdb table, and some are missing; sequencing was by immunoSEQ multiplex PCR. Seen here are about 140,000 clones, more than 80% observed once, and the top ten hold approximately 1.5%. Sequences were derived from peripheral blood, sampled on day 0 of AZD1222 vaccination. Receptors originate from an adult in good health.

This clone appeared a single time. The chain links TRBV7-8 to TRBJ1-5; a possible D gene is TRBD1 (5 bases). The CDR3 consists of 15 residues. Germline CDR1 is SGHVS and CDR2 is FQNEAQ. V lost 2 bases, J lost 4 bases, and 12 bases lay in between. CDR3 DNA sequence: TGTGCCAGCAGCTTAAGTGGACACCGGAATCAGCCCCAGCATTTT. This codes for CASSLSGHRNQPQHF.

The rearrangement joins TRBV19 to TRBJ1-4; D is unresolved. The CDR3 totals 13 residues. V lost 5 bases and J 7 bases, leaving 11 bases between the germline ends. CDR1 is LNHDA and CDR2 is SQIVND in the germline V gene (reference sequence). The CDR3: CASSRRSGEKLFF. In DNA, the CDR3 is TGTGCCAGTAGTCGAAGGAGTGGTGAAAAACTGTTTTTT. Together with reference TRBV19 and TRBJ1-4, the CDR3 gives the full variable domain: DGGITQSPKYLFRKEGQNVTLSCEQNLNHDAMYWYRQDPGQGLRLIYYSQIVNDFQKGDIAEGYSVSREKKESFPLTVTSAQKNPTAFYLCASSRRSGEKLFFGSGTQLSVL.